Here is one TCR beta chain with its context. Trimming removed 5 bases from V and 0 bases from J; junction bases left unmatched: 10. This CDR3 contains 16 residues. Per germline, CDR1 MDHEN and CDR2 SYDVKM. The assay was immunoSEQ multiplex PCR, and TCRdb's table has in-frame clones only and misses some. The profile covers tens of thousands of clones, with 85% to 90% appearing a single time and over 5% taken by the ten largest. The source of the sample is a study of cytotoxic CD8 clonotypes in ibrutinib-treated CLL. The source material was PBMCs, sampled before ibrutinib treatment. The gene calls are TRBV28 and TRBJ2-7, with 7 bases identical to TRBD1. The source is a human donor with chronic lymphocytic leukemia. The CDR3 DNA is TGTGCCAGCAGTCTAAGTGCACAGGGGAGCTCCTACGAGCAGTACTTC. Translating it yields CASSLSAQGSSYEQYF.